Below are 19 T cell receptor beta chains sequenced from a single sample in a study of T cell responses to AZD1222 COVID-19 vaccine. Sequencing was performed with immunoSEQ multiplex PCR; in TCRdb, only in-frame clones are kept and a portion is missing. The sample has approximately 100,000 clones; 85% to 95% are singletons. The source material was peripheral blood, sampled on day 0 of AZD1222 vaccination. All receptors come from an adult in good health.

The chain links TRBV19 to TRBJ2-4; maybe TRBD1 (6 bases). Trimming took 0 bases from V and 1 from J, leaving 10 bases between them. This CDR3 region has 16 residues. Germline assignment: CDR1 LNHDA and CDR2 SQIVND (reference sequence). CDR3 nucleotides: TGTGCCAGTAGTATAGAGGCAGGGGACGCCAAAAACATTCAGTACTTC. Protein sequence: CASSIEAGDAKNIQYF.

The chain employs TRBV11-2 and TRBJ1-2, with no clear D. The CDR3 covers 13 residues. V was pared by 0 bases and J by 6 bases, with 8 bases between. In germline, CDR1 is SGHAT, CDR2 FQNNGV. The CDR3 bases are TGTGCCAGCAGCTTAGATTACGGTGATGGCTACACCTTC. This gives the protein CASSLDYGDGYTF.

This chain links TRBV6-1 with TRBJ2-7; no clear D. V shed 3 bases and J shed 0 bases, with 6 bases lying between them. The CDR3 is 13 residues long. Germline CDR1 MNHNS, CDR2 SASEGT. The CDR3 sequence is CASSEMDSYEQYF. The CDR3 DNA is TGTGCCAGCAGTGAGATGGACTCCTACGAGCAGTACTTC.

This chain uses TRBV7-8 with TRBJ1-5; D unclear. The CDR3 extends over 14 amino acids. The V end was cut by 3 bases, the J end by 8 bases, with 14 bases between. The germline CDR1 and CDR2 sequences are SGHVS and FQNEAQ. CDR3 sequence: CASSLLGSSEPQHF. For the CDR3, the DNA is TGTGCCAGCAGCTTGTTGGGGTCTTCAGAGCCCCAGCATTTT.

The chain has TRBV19 and TRBJ1-1; D unclear. The CDR3 is 11 amino acids. V lost 5 bases, J lost 1 base, and 2 bases lay in between. The germline V gene has CDR1 LNHDA and CDR2 SQIVND (reference sequence). In DNA form, the CDR3 reads TGTGCCAGTAGTCGGAACACTGAAGCTTTCTTT. Protein sequence: CASSRNTEAFF.

CDR3 region: CARSLAIRQGRRNQPQHF. CDR3 nucleotide sequence: TGTGCCAGAAGCTTGGCAATACGTCAGGGACGGCGAAATCAGCCCCAGCATTTT. This rearrangement joins TRBV5-3 to TRBJ1-5; the D gene is possibly TRBD1 (5 bases). TRBV5-3 counts as an open reading frame of uncertain function. The CDR3 has 18 residues. V was shortened by 0 bases and J by 4 bases, with 20 bases between the two germline ends.

The V gene is TRBV4-1, the J gene TRBJ1-5; the D gene is possibly TRBD1 (6 bases). V was trimmed by 1 base and J by 10 bases, leaving 17 bases between them. Germline V gene lookup returns CDR1 MGHRA and CDR2 YSYEKL. The CDR3 loop spans 15 amino acids. CDR3 in DNA: TGCGCCAGCAGCCAAGGCGGGGGGCCCTCTCGACCCCAGCATTTT. Its translation is CASSQGGGPSRPQHF.

The genes are TRBV7-8 and TRBJ2-7; D not resolved. V was pared by 5 bases and J by 6 bases, with 17 bases between. Germline V gene lookup returns CDR1 SGHVS and CDR2 FQNEAQ. This CDR3 has 14 amino acids. The CDR3 sequence is CASSPKGRLVEQYF. CDR3 nucleotides: TGTGCCAGCAGCCCCAAGGGCAGGCTGGTCGAGCAGTACTTC.

This clone was detected only once. This chain uses TRBV6-6 with TRBJ2-3, with D hard to call. V gave up 5 bases and J gave up 3 bases, with 15 bases separating them. Germline values: CDR1 MNHNY, CDR2 SVGAGI (reference sequence). The CDR3 contains 15 residues. This CDR3 is CASSGGLPPTDTQYF. CDR3 DNA sequence: TGTGCCAGCAGTGGTGGATTGCCTCCGACAGATACGCAGTATTTT.

Comment on this clone: Germline is not matched at one junction end, which may reflect a read error. V and J are TRBV12-3 or TRBV12-4 and TRBJ1-2; D perhaps matches TRBD1 (5 bases). The CDR3 is made up of 13 amino acids. CDR3 sequence reads: CASSSSVAGREIF. CDR3 DNA sequence: TGTGCCAGCAGTTCGTCCGTGGCAGGGCGGGAAATCTTC.

The V call is TRBV5-4, the J call TRBJ1-2; a possible D gene is TRBD1 (6 bases). V was shortened by 4 bases and J by 6 bases, with 16 bases between the two germline ends. This CDR3 comprises 14 residues. Germline V gene lookup returns CDR1 SGHNT and CDR2 YYREEE (reference sequence). The CDR3 DNA is TGTGCCAGCAGCCACGGACAGCCGAGGGATGGCTACACCTTC. It yields the protein CASSHGQPRDGYTF.

The chain carries TRBV9 and TRBJ1-5; D possibly corresponds to TRBD1 (6 bases). Deletions cut 1 base from V and 5 bases from J, with 19 bases between. This CDR3 spans 17 amino acids. CDR1 is SGDLS and CDR2 is YYNGEE in the germline V gene. The CDR3 region has the DNA TGTGCCAGCAGCGTACGCCTTATTACAGGGAACCATCAGCCCCAGCATTTT. This encodes CASSVRLITGNHQPQHF. Combining the CDR3 with reference TRBV9 and TRBJ1-5 gives the whole variable domain DSGVTQTPKHLITATGQRVTLRCSPRSGDLSVYWYQQSLDQGLQFLIQYYNGEERAKGNILERFSAQQFPDLHSELNLSSLELGDSALYFCASSVRLITGNHQPQHFGDGTRLSIL.

The gene calls are TRBV27 and TRBJ1-6; possibly TRBD1 for D (5 bases). V was clipped by 2 bases and J by 5 bases, with 7 bases between them. This CDR3 is 14 amino acids long. Germline values: CDR1 MNHEY, CDR2 SMNVEV (reference sequence). CDR3 region: CASSLTGHNSPLHF. In DNA form, the CDR3 reads TGTGCCAGCAGTTTAACAGGCCATAATTCACCCCTCCACTTT.

The rearrangement links TRBV5-1 to TRBJ1-1, with TRBD1 matching 8 bases. J lost 0 bases, V lost 2 bases, and 3 bases had no gene match. The CDR3 is 15 residues long. In germline, CDR1 is SGHRS, CDR2 YFSETQ. Written as DNA, the CDR3 is TGCGCCAGCAGCTTCGGACAGGGAATGAACACTGAAGCTTTCTTT. Protein product: CASSFGQGMNTEAFF.

J is TRBJ2-1 and V is TRBV28, with TRBD2 matching 10 bases. Germline V gives CDR1 MDHEN, CDR2 SYDVKM. This CDR3 is built from 15 residues. The V and J ends lost 3 bases and 5 bases, in that order; junction bases with no gene match: 4. In DNA form, the CDR3 reads TGTGCCAGCAGTTTCCTTACTAGCGGGGACAATGAGCAGTTCTTC. Protein: CASSFLTSGDNEQFF.

This clone was picked up one time. The CDR3 region is CASSAQENTEAFF. The CDR3 region has the DNA TGTGCCAGCAGCGCCCAAGAGAACACTGAAGCTTTCTTT. The chain couples TRBV7-2 to TRBJ1-1; no definite D call. The CDR3 consists of 13 residues. CDR1 is SGHTA and CDR2 is FQGNSA in the germline V gene. The V and J ends lost 5 bases and 1 base respectively, with 8 bases between them.

The genes are TRBV4-2 and TRBJ2-1; D is ambiguous. Trimming cost V 6 bases and J 0 bases, with 18 bases left between them. Germline CDR1 is LGHNA and CDR2 is YNFKEQ. CDR3 length equals 17 residues. CDR3 protein: CASSPSLTESSYNEQFF. CDR3 DNA: TGTGCCAGCAGTCCTTCTCTTACCGAGAGCTCCTACAATGAGCAGTTCTTC.

The CDR3 spells CASSLTPPDADTQYF. The CDR3 nucleotides read TGCGCCAGCAGCTTAACACCCCCAGATGCAGATACGCAGTATTTT. The chain carries TRBV5-1 and TRBJ2-3, with no clear D. The CDR3 extends over 15 amino acids. The germline gives CDR1 SGHRS, CDR2 YFSETQ. V was clipped by 2 bases and J by 4 bases, with 14 bases between them.

This chain links TRBV2 with TRBJ2-1; no definite D call. V gave up 6 bases and J gave up 12 bases, with 9 bases separating them. The CDR3 runs to 10 residues. Germline assignment: CDR1 SNHLY and CDR2 FYNNEI. The CDR3 sequence: CASSQVAQFF. The DNA of the CDR3 is TGTGCCAGCAGCCAGGTGGCGCAGTTCTTC.